This TCR beta chain was retrieved from a study of blood T cells in healthy people across ages. The CDR3 loop spans 17 amino acids. V gave up 1 base and J gave up 2 bases; unmatched junction bases: 8. Germline CDR1 LNHNV, CDR2 YYDKDF (reference sequence). Comment on this clonotype: Its antigen remains unidentified.

Then a second PCR, running roughly 6 to 11 cycles, was carried out with a sample-barcoded 5' primer and a J-beta primer mix. TCRdb re-called the 5' RACE reads with MiXCR, one entry per CDR3 protein. This table has 1.5 million to 2 million distinct CDR3 sequences, 40% to 55% appearing once. Study-level results: Unsorted PBMC material precluded a definitive naive versus antigen-experienced comparison. Roughly linear age-related decline in beta diversity appeared, significant by age roughly 40.

J is TRBJ2-7 and V is TRBV15; TRBD1 matches at 10 bases. The sequence was obtained from a woman in her thirties or forties in good health. The source material was blood. Written as DNA, the CDR3 is TGTGCCACCAGCAGAGCGGGGACAGGGGAACCCCCCTACGAGCAGTACTTC. Residues: CATSRAGTGEPPYEQYF.